One sample yielded the 17 T cell receptor beta chains listed below, sequenced in a study of blood T cell repertoires in COVID-19. TCRdb's copy holds only in-frame clones and misses some; the assay was immunoSEQ multiplex PCR. The sample holds 400,000 or so clones, approximately 86% seen once. The source material was peripheral blood. Receptors originate from a human donor in a cohort sampled during active COVID-19.

The gene calls are TRBV30 and TRBJ2-3, with 13 bases fitting TRBD2. CDR1 and CDR2 from the germline V gene are GTSNPN and SVGIG (reference sequence). The trim removed 2 bases at V and 4 bases at J, leaving 6 bases unmatched. There are 16 residues in the CDR3. The CDR3 region is CAWSSGLAGAADTQYF. In DNA, the CDR3 is TGTGCCTGGAGTTCCGGACTAGCGGGAGCTGCAGATACGCAGTATTTT.

The rearrangement joins TRBV28 to TRBJ1-4; no definite D call. Per the germline V gene, CDR1 is MDHEN and CDR2 is SYDVKM. CDR3 length: 13 amino acids. V lost 3 bases and J lost 8, with 10 bases in between. CDR3 bases: TGTGCCAGCAGTTTCAGAACTAGAGAAAAACTGTTTTTT. Its translation: CASSFRTREKLFF.

This CDR3 reads CASTSFWASGGTDTQYF. Here the CDR3 DNA reads TGTGCCAGCACCTCGTTTTGGGCTAGCGGGGGCACAGATACGCAGTATTTT. V is TRBV27 and J is TRBJ2-3; 9 nucleotides match TRBD2. The germline V gene has CDR1 MNHEY and CDR2 SMNVEV (reference sequence). The CDR3 consists of 17 residues. After removal of 7 bases from V and 1 base from J, the junction contained 12 bases not matched to a gene.

V gene TRBV5-1 combines with J gene TRBJ2-1; TRBD2 matches at 13 bases. Germline V gene sequence: CDR1 SGHRS, CDR2 YFSETQ. Trimming at V came to 4 bases and at J to 8 bases, leaving 9 bases not matched to a gene. The CDR3 runs 16 residues. CDR3: CASSLDGTSGIYEQFF. In DNA, the CDR3 is TGCGCCAGCAGCCTGGACGGGACTAGCGGGATCTATGAGCAGTTCTTC.

The rearrangement links TRBV10-2 to TRBJ2-5; 9 bases fit TRBD2. CDR3 length: 15 residues. Germline assignment: CDR1 WSHSY and CDR2 SAAADI. CDR3 bases: TGCGCGGTAGCAAATAGACTAGCGGACCAAGAGACCCAGTACTTC. Translated, it gives CAVANRLADQETQYF.

The J gene is TRBJ2-3, the V gene TRBV7-9; 8 bases are a match to TRBD2. Losses at the gene ends were 4 bases for V and 5 bases for J; bases not matched to a gene: 5. Per the germline V gene, CDR1 is SEHNR and CDR2 is FQNEAQ (reference sequence). CDR3 length equals 14 residues. The CDR3 DNA is TGTGCCAGCAGCTCGAGCGGGAGACAAGATACGCAGTATTTT. It specifies CASSSSGRQDTQYF.

The chain carries TRBV5-5 and TRBJ2-7, with TRBD1 matching 11 bases. Germline V gene data show CDR1 as SGHKS and CDR2 as YYEKEE (reference sequence). This CDR3 region has 13 residues. The ends lost 4 bases at V and 5 bases at J; junction bases unmatched: 2. The CDR3 reads CASSRDRGNEQYF. Here the CDR3 DNA reads TGTGCCAGCAGCCGGGACAGGGGGAACGAGCAGTACTTC.

For this clone: Germline and junction disagree at one end, which may indicate a read error. The gene calls are TRBV14 and TRBJ1-1, with D perhaps TRBD1 (5 bases). The CDR3 consists of 15 residues. Germline V CDR1 and CDR2: SGHDN, FVKESK. The CDR3 loop reads CASNQDSGANTEAFF. CDR3 sequence (DNA): TGTGCCAGCAACCAAGATAGTGGGGCGAACACTGAAGCTTTCTTT.

This chain joins TRBV7-9 and TRBJ1-2; D is possibly TRBD1 (5 bases). The germline V and J ends were trimmed by 4 bases and 7 bases, with 16 bases remaining between them. The CDR3 totals 14 residues. Per germline, CDR1 SEHNR and CDR2 FQNEAQ (reference sequence). The CDR3, as DNA: TGTGCCAGCAGCTGGGCCAGGGAGGCGGGTGGCTACACCTTC. Protein: CASSWAREAGGYTF.

The gene calls are TRBV6-1 and TRBJ2-4, with D possibly TRBD2 on 6 matching bases. The germline V gene encodes CDR1 MNHNS and CDR2 SASEGT. The CDR3 loop spans 19 amino acids. V lost 4 bases to trimming and J lost 0 bases, with 22 bases between them. The CDR3 here is CASSVGLLDPDIAKNIQYF. CDR3 DNA: TGTGCCAGCAGTGTGGGACTGCTAGACCCCGACATAGCCAAAAACATTCAGTACTTC.

The chain uses TRBV29-1 and TRBJ2-5; a weak D match, TRBD1 (6 bases). Germline CDR1 is SQVTM and CDR2 is ANQGSEA. Trimming left V 7 bases short and J 5 bases short, with 20 bases between. The CDR3 loop spans 14 amino acids. The CDR3 region is CSARVTGRWETQYF. The DNA of the CDR3 is TGCAGCGCCCGTGTAACAGGGAGATGGGAGACCCAGTACTTC. The full variable domain, rest sourced from reference TRBV29-1 and TRBJ2-5, is SAVISQKPSRDICQRGTSLTIQCQVDSQVTMMFWYRQQPGQSLTLIATANQGSEATYESGFVIDKFPISRPNLTFSTLTVSNMSPEDSSIYLCSARVTGRWETQYFGPGTRLLVL.

The V call is TRBV14, the J call TRBJ1-4, with D unresolved. Germline values: CDR1 SGHDN, CDR2 FVKESK. V was shortened by 0 bases and J by 2 bases, with 10 bases between the two germline ends. This CDR3 region has 16 residues. The CDR3 here is CASSQDPLKTNEKLFF. For the CDR3, the DNA is TGTGCCAGCAGCCAAGATCCACTGAAGACTAATGAAAAACTGTTTTTT.

The rearrangement uses TRBV5-8 and TRBJ1-5; D remains ambiguous. Germline assignment: CDR1 SGHTS and CDR2 YDEGEE. The CDR3 runs 15 residues. The V end lost 2 bases, the J end lost 5 bases, and 14 bases lay between the germline ends. The CDR3 loop is CASSLRVPRDQPQHF. The DNA for the CDR3 is TGTGCCAGCAGCTTAAGGGTCCCGAGGGATCAGCCCCAGCATTTT. The entire variable domain, with the rest obtained from reference TRBV5-8 and TRBJ1-5, is as follows: EAGVTQSPTHLIKTRGQQATLRCSPISGHTSVYWYQQALGLGLQFLLWYDEGEERNRGNFPPRFSGRQFPNYSSELNVNALELEDSALYLCASSLRVPRDQPQHFGDGTRLSIL.

This chain joins TRBV13 and TRBJ2-5; 7 nucleotides match TRBD1. Germline assignment: CDR1 PRHDT and CDR2 FYEKMQ (reference sequence). V shed 4 bases, J shed 0 bases, and the junction held 2 bases outside the gene matches. The CDR3 extends over 14 amino acids. The DNA for the CDR3 is TGTGCCAGCAGCTCCGGGACAGACCAAGAGACCCAGTACTTC. Protein: CASSSGTDQETQYF.

The DNA for the CDR3 is TGTGCCACCAGTGAACATACAGGGGGGGAAGACTCTAGCACAGATACGCAGTATTTT. Translation gives CATSEHTGGEDSSTDTQYF. The chain employs TRBV24-1 and TRBJ2-3, with D possibly being TRBD1 (8 bases). Germline CDR1 reads KGHDR; CDR2 reads SFDVKD. V gave up 4 bases and J gave up 0 bases, with 22 bases separating them. The CDR3 sequence is 19 residues long.

The rearrangement uses TRBV2 and TRBJ1-1; 9 bases match TRBD1. CDR1 and CDR2 from the germline V gene are SNHLY and FYNNEI. Trimming took 10 bases from V and 4 from J; bases not matched to a gene: 7. The CDR3 loop spans 13 amino acids. CDR3 region: CATRQGGATEAFF. Written as DNA, the CDR3 is TGTGCCACTAGACAGGGGGGTGCCACTGAAGCTTTCTTT.

The chain recombines TRBV6-6 with TRBJ2-1; 10 positions match TRBD2. Germline CDR1 and CDR2: MNHNY and SVGAGI (reference sequence). CDR3 size: 15 residues. V shed 5 bases, J shed 6 bases, and the junction held 7 bases outside the gene matches. The CDR3 spells CASSASGSSGNEQFF. CDR3 DNA sequence: TGTGCCAGCAGTGCTAGCGGGAGCTCGGGCAATGAGCAGTTCTTC.